Described below is a single TCR beta chain sequence and its context. The sample belongs to a study of T-cell memory formation after mild COVID-19. Background on the study: For the most part, TCR clusters were specific to one donor.

5'RACE primed from the constant segment yielded TCR alpha and TCR beta cDNA libraries bearing sample barcodes and UMIs. TCRdb redid the calling of the 5' RACE reads with MiXCR, one entry per CDR3 protein. The sample lists 110,000 to 150,000 distinct CDR3 sequences, roughly 24% seen once, with around 22% in the top ten. This CDR3 has 13 residues. J gave up 3 bases and V 9 bases, and 5 bases lay outside the gene matches. This receptor was obtained from an adult woman who had mild COVID-19 (a few samples of this study predate the infection). Cell type and time point are not known. This chain uses TRBV12-3 or TRBV12-4 with TRBJ2-7, with TRBD2 matching 10 bases. The sample comprised PBMCs or a T cell subset sorted from them (not recorded which). CDR3 in amino acids: CASRLAGVYEQYF. The CDR3 nucleotides are TGTGCCAGTCGACTAGCGGGTGTCTACGAGCAGTACTTC.